These 16 T cell receptor beta chains came from one sample sequenced in a study of PD-L1 blockade in urothelial cancer. Profiling relied on immunoSEQ multiplex PCR, and the TCRdb table lists in-frame clones only, not all of them. This sample has some 40,000 clones, with 85% found just once. Indicated time point: pretreatment peripheral blood. This sample comprised PBMCs, obtained around atezolizumab (anti-PD-L1) treatment. The receptors originated from a man at least 80 years old with urothelial cancer.

This clone was seen a single time. V gene TRBV28 combines with J gene TRBJ2-5, with TRBD1 matching over 7 bases. Germline assignment: CDR1 MDHEN and CDR2 SYDVKM. J was trimmed by 5 bases and V by 6 bases; bases with no gene match: 6. CDR3 length: 13 residues. The CDR3 DNA reads as TGTGCCAGCAGCTACAGGGGAGTGGAGACCCAGTACTTC. This gives the protein CASSYRGVETQYF.

This chain uses TRBV28 with TRBJ2-3; 10 bases are shared with TRBD2. The V segment lost 2 bases and the J segment 9 bases; nucleotides outside the gene matches: 8. The CDR3 has 15 amino acids. Per germline, CDR1 MDHEN and CDR2 SYDVKM. CDR3 amino acids: CASSLIGLAAATQYF. CDR3 DNA sequence: TGTGCCAGCAGTTTAATTGGACTAGCGGCGGCCACGCAGTATTTT.

The genes are TRBV10-3 and TRBJ1-1; no clear D gene. Germline CDR1 reads ENHRY; CDR2 reads SYGVKD. CDR3 length: 12 residues. V lost 8 bases, J lost 0 bases, and 7 bases lay in between. CDR3 sequence: CAIRGLNTEAFF. In DNA, the CDR3 is TGTGCCATCCGAGGGCTGAACACTGAAGCTTTCTTT.

CDR3 sequence reads: CASSLTGGTQETQYF. The CDR3, as DNA: TGCGCCAGCAGCCTTACAGGGGGCACACAAGAGACCCAGTACTTC. V is TRBV5-1 and J is TRBJ2-5, with 9 nucleotides matching TRBD1. The CDR3 covers 15 residues. J lost 2 bases, V lost 4 bases, and 6 bases had no gene match. From germline, CDR1 is SGHRS and CDR2 YFSETQ.

The V gene is TRBV2, the J gene TRBJ2-1, with D perhaps matching TRBD2 (6 bases). The CDR3 extends over 15 amino acids. V was cut by 0 bases and J by 0 bases, with 6 bases left in between. Germline V lookup: CDR1 SNHLY, CDR2 FYNNEI. The CDR3 sequence: CASSEAGSSYNEQFF. The CDR3 bases are TGTGCCAGCAGTGAAGCCGGGAGCTCCTACAATGAGCAGTTCTTC.

This chain's CDR3 is CASSQELTEQFF. CDR3 DNA sequence: TGTGCCAGCAGTCAAGAACTCACTGAGCAGTTCTTC. V is TRBV2 and J is TRBJ2-1; D ambiguous. CDR1 SNHLY and CDR2 FYNNEI come from the germline V gene. V dropped 5 bases and J dropped 9 bases, with 11 bases sitting between them. The CDR3 sequence is 12 residues long.

J is TRBJ2-7 and V is TRBV7-9; the match to TRBD2 covers 9 bases. The V gene's germline CDR1 is SEHNR and CDR2 FQNEAQ (reference sequence). Trimming removed 5 bases from V and 2 bases from J; junction bases left unmatched: 4. The CDR3 covers 14 residues. As DNA, the CDR3 is TGTGCCAGCAGCCTCAGCGGGAGGACCTACGAGCAGTACTTC. Its translation is CASSLSGRTYEQYF.

The V and J genes are TRBV28 and TRBJ2-2, with D unclear. Deletions cut 3 bases from V and 5 bases from J, with 4 bases between. The CDR3 runs 12 residues. CDR1 and CDR2 (germline): MDHEN, SYDVKM. The CDR3 DNA reads TGTGCCAGCAGTTTCGGGACCGGGGAGCTGTTTTTT. Translation: CASSFGTGELFF.

The chain is built from TRBV9 and TRBJ2-7; no clear D gene. This CDR3 has 15 residues. The V end lost 3 bases, the J end lost 0 bases, and 13 bases lay between the germline ends. CDR1 and CDR2 (germline): SGDLS, YYNGEE. CDR3 in DNA: TGTGCCAGCAGCGAAAGTACCCAGGCCTCCTACGAGCAGTACTTC. It encodes CASSESTQASYEQYF.

This clone was found once. This chain joins TRBV19 and TRBJ2-2; 11 nucleotides line up with TRBD2. CDR1 is LNHDA, CDR2 SQIVND, per germline (reference sequence). V shed 7 bases and J 6 bases; nucleotides not matched to a gene: 7. This CDR3 region has 15 residues. In nucleotides, the CDR3 is TGTGCCAGTACTGAACTAGCGGGAGTCCCCGGGGAGCTGTTTTTT. Protein product: CASTELAGVPGELFF.

The chain carries TRBV7-4 and TRBJ2-7, with 10 bases aligning to TRBD1. The CDR3 spans 18 residues. Germline V gene lookup returns CDR1 SGHVT and CDR2 SQSDAQ. J gave up 3 bases and V 8 bases, and 19 bases lay outside the gene matches. Here the CDR3 reads CASQPGTGDGGHFYEQYF. In DNA, the CDR3 is TGTGCCAGCCAACCCGGGACAGGGGACGGGGGACACTTCTACGAGCAGTACTTC.

This chain joins TRBV2 and TRBJ1-2; 9 bases line up with TRBD1. Trimming removed 2 bases from V and 6 bases from J; junction bases left unmatched: 4. The length of the CDR3 is 14 residues. Germline V gene data show CDR1 as SNHLY and CDR2 as FYNNEI. The CDR3 DNA reads TGTGCCAGCAGTGAACACAGGGGGCGGGATGGCTACACCTTC. Amino acids: CASSEHRGRDGYTF.

The rearrangement uses TRBV18 and TRBJ2-5, with 11 positions matching TRBD2. The CDR3 consists of 16 residues. V lost 8 bases, J lost 2 bases, and 10 bases stayed unmatched. Germline values: CDR1 KGHSH, CDR2 LQKENI. The CDR3 region is CASRPGTSGQQETQYF. CDR3 DNA: TGTGCCAGCAGACCCGGGACTAGCGGACAACAAGAGACCCAGTACTTC.

The chain employs TRBV18 and TRBJ1-2, with D uncertain. V was pared by 3 bases and J by 6 bases, with 8 bases between. The CDR3 loop spans 12 amino acids. Germline lookup yields CDR1 KGHSH and CDR2 LQKENI. In DNA form, the CDR3 reads TGTGCCAGCTCACCCGGGAGTGATGGCTACACCTTC. As protein: CASSPGSDGYTF.

The chain carries TRBV27 and TRBJ2-2; 13 bases align to TRBD2. This CDR3 is built from 15 residues. Germline trimming cut 7 bases from V and 7 bases from J; bases unmatched to any gene: 6. Germline CDR1 is MNHEY and CDR2 is SMNVEV (reference sequence). The CDR3 nucleotides read TGTGCCAGCACCTCGGGACTAGCGGGATTCGGGGAGCTGTTTTTT. Its protein product is CASTSGLAGFGELFF.

The chain joins TRBV7-6 to TRBJ2-5; D remains unclear. The V end was cut by 6 bases, the J end by 4 bases, with 9 bases between. Germline values: CDR1 SGHVS, CDR2 FNYEAQ. The CDR3 runs 12 residues. Here the CDR3 reads CASSPSPETQYF. The CDR3 DNA reads as TGTGCCAGCAGTCCTTCCCCAGAGACCCAGTACTTC.